These 9 T cell receptor beta chains originate from one sample sequenced in a study of cytomegalovirus exposure and HLA in healthy donors. In the PCR, 60 Vbeta and 13 Jbeta primers were used. Here immunoSEQ multiplex PCR was the method, and the copy in TCRdb shows in-frame clones only, minus some. The data hold about 140,000 clones, with 60% to 80% observed a single time. The specimen sequenced was PBMCs. These TCRs come from a man between 18 and 29 years old in good health and CMV-seronegative.

The rearrangement joins TRBV5-4 to TRBJ2-7; 8 bases match TRBD1. CDR3 length: 14 residues. V shed 4 bases and J 5 bases; nucleotides not matched to a gene: 8. Germline CDR1 reads SGHNT; CDR2 reads YYREEE (reference sequence). Written as DNA, the CDR3 is TGTGCCAGCAGCCAGGGGGCGCTAACTAACGAGCAGTACTTC. Translation gives CASSQGALTNEQYF.

The chain is built from TRBV23-1 and TRBJ2-7; 12 nucleotides match TRBD1. TRBV23-1 is an ORF for which the function is uncertain. V was clipped by 0 bases and J by 2 bases; unmatched bases: 2. This CDR3 region has 16 residues. The CDR3 protein is CASSQSRDRGPYEQYF. The CDR3 DNA is TGCGCCAGCAGTCAATCACGGGACAGGGGGCCCTACGAGCAGTACTTC.

This chain joins TRBV7-8 and TRBJ2-3, with D uncertain. Germline CDR1 and CDR2: SGHVS and FQNEAQ. The CDR3 contains 14 residues. V was trimmed by 5 bases and J by 0 bases, leaving 9 bases between them. This CDR3 reads CASSARTSTDTQYF. The CDR3 nucleotides read TGTGCCAGCAGCGCTAGAACTAGCACAGATACGCAGTATTTT.

The chain employs TRBV4-1 and TRBJ2-1; 7 nucleotides line up with TRBD2. The V gene end was trimmed by 3 bases and the J gene end by 4 bases; junction bases not matched to a gene: 9. The CDR3 length is 16 residues. CDR1 and CDR2 from the germline V gene are MGHRA and YSYEKL. As DNA, the CDR3 is TGCGCCAGCAGCCACCCGCGGGGGACTCCTTACAATGAGCAGTTCTTC. Translated: CASSHPRGTPYNEQFF.

CDR3 DNA sequence: TGTGCCAGCTCACCCTCGGACACCCGAGGCTACACCTTC. This gives the protein CASSPSDTRGYTF. The chain carries TRBV18 and TRBJ1-2; weak D call: TRBD1 (5 bases). CDR3 size: 13 residues. CDR1 KGHSH and CDR2 LQKENI come from the germline V gene. Trimming left V 3 bases short and J 8 bases short, with 13 bases between. The whole variable domain, filled in from reference TRBV18 and TRBJ1-2, reads NAGVMQNPRHLVRRRGQEARLRCSPMKGHSHVYWYRQLPEEGLKFMVYLQKENIIDESGMPKERFSAEFPKEGPSILRIQQVVRGDSAAYFCASSPSDTRGYTFGSGTRLTVV.

The V gene is TRBV2, the J gene TRBJ2-5; D may be TRBD1 (6 bases). Germline loops: CDR1 SNHLY, CDR2 FYNNEI. This CDR3 has 16 amino acids. V gave up 6 bases and J gave up 0 bases, with 17 bases separating them. CDR3 coding DNA: TGTGCCAGCAGGCATGTTCTTCGACAGGACCAAGAGACCCAGTACTTC. Its protein product is CASRHVLRQDQETQYF.

The chain uses TRBV6-1 and TRBJ2-5, with D perhaps matching TRBD2 (6 bases). Trimming pared 0 bases from V and 5 bases from J, leaving 13 bases between. The CDR3 loop spans 15 amino acids. Germline V lookup: CDR1 MNHNS, CDR2 SASEGT. CDR3 residues: CASSEATSLGETQYF. CDR3 in DNA: TGTGCCAGCAGTGAAGCGACTAGTTTGGGTGAGACCCAGTACTTC.

There are a few counts of this clone. The chain uses TRBV4-2 and TRBJ1-5, with a tentative D call TRBD1 (6 bases). CDR3 length equals 16 residues. Germline CDR1 LGHNA, CDR2 YNFKEQ. Between the trimmed V and J ends, which lost 1 base and 6 bases, there was a span of 16 bases. The CDR3 sequence: CASSQARHRVGQPQHF. In nucleotides, the CDR3 is TGTGCCAGCAGCCAAGCCCGGCACAGGGTCGGTCAGCCCCAGCATTTT.

The rearrangement links TRBV7-2 to TRBJ1-3; no firm D call. Germline V CDR1 and CDR2: SGHTA, FQGNSA. This CDR3 contains 14 residues. The ends were cut back, 5 bases at V and 2 bases at J, with 10 bases in the middle. The CDR3 DNA follows: TGTGCCAGCAGCCCGGAGGCGACTGGAAACACCATATATTTT. Translation gives CASSPEATGNTIYF.